This T cell receptor beta chain derives from a study of T cells expressing NK-cell markers. TCRdb re-called the 5' RACE reads and shows each CDR3 protein once, DNA omitted. The sample spans about 170,000 distinct CDR3 sequences; the ten largest clones claim over 20%. The V gene's germline CDR1 is SNHLY and CDR2 FYNNEI. The CDR3 contains 15 residues. The receptor's source is a man between 18 and 69 years old in good health. V and J are TRBV2 and TRBJ2-3; the TCRdb D gene call, TRBD1, has no DNA to confirm it. Sequenced sample: blood T cells: a sorted CD56 or NKG2C T cell subset, CD4+ or CD8+ T cells, or bulk PBMC T cells (not recorded which). The CDR3 reads CASRDDRGAVNTQYF. Filled out from reference TRBV2 and TRBJ2-3, the complete variable domain reads EPEVTQTPSHQVTQMGQEVILRCVPISNHLYFYWYRQILGQKVEFLVSFYNNEISEKSEIFDDQFSVERPDGSNFTLKIRSTKLEDSAMYFCASRDDRGAVNTQYFGPGTRLTVL.